Listed here are 16 T cell receptor beta chains from one sample, sequenced in a study of tumor and adjacent non-tumor tissue in lung cancer. RNA was extracted from bulk tissue without any cell sorting. A modified ARM-PCR protocol with three rounds of nested PCR amplified TCRbeta. MiXCR, run by TCRdb on the multiplex PCR reads, gives a single entry per CDR3 protein. The table records 100,000 to 120,000 distinct CDR3 sequences, 84% of them present only once. Sequenced input: lung tumor tissue. The source is a man in his sixties or seventies with non-small cell lung cancer.

In regard to this clonotype: The germline gene is not matched at one end of the junction; a read error may be the cause. This chain joins TRBV28 and TRBJ2-3; 9 nucleotides match TRBD2. Germline-derived CDR1 and CDR2 are MDHEN and SYDVKM. CDR3 size: 16 residues. DNA for the CDR3: TGTGCCAACAGTGTTATAGCGGGGGTGCCCACAAATACGCAGTATTTC. Its translation is CANSVIAGVPTNTQYF.

This chain joins TRBV5-4 and TRBJ2-7, with 8 bases matching TRBD1. The CDR3 is made up of 15 amino acids. V gave up 4 bases and J gave up 6 bases; unmatched junction bases: 12. Germline values: CDR1 SGHNT, CDR2 YYREEE (reference sequence). CDR3: CASSKGWDRRCEQYF. As DNA, the CDR3 is TGTGCCAGCAGCAAGGGTTGGGACAGGCGATGCGAGCAGTACTTC.

On this clonotype: One end of the junction is discordant with germline, which a read error may explain. V is TRBV7-2 and J is TRBJ2-1; D is unresolved. Per the germline V gene, CDR1 is SGHTA and CDR2 is FQGNSA. This CDR3 contains 15 residues. CDR3 coding DNA: TGTGCCTGCAGCCGCTCCAGTGTAGCCTACAACGAGCAGTTCTTC. Residues: CACSRSSVAYNEQFF.

As for this clonotype: The CDR3 carries no conserved terminal phenylalanine or tryptophan, so it likely arises from a read error. The rearrangement joins TRBV5-6 to TRBJ1-6; D is uncertain. The CDR3 consists of 15 residues. V dropped 5 bases and J dropped 7 bases, with 16 bases sitting between them. Germline V gene sequence: CDR1 SGHDT, CDR2 YYEEEE. In DNA, the CDR3 is TGTGCCAGCAGTTTGAAATGGGAGGGAAATTCACCCCTCCACCTT. It codes for CASSLKWEGNSPLHL.

This clonotype was detected a few times. The germline gene is not matched at one end of the junction; a read error may be the cause. This chain links TRBV28 with TRBJ2-3; maybe TRBD2 (6 bases). The CDR3 runs to 14 residues. Germline V gene lookup returns CDR1 MDHEN and CDR2 SYDVKM. As DNA, the CDR3 is TGTGCCAACAGTTTTGCGGGAACCACGGATACGCAGTATTTT. It encodes CANSFAGTTDTQYF.

The chain is built from TRBV11-3 and TRBJ1-2; D uncertain. The V end lost 9 bases, the J end lost 4 bases, and 15 bases lay between the germline ends. CDR3 size: 13 residues. Germline V gene data show CDR1 as SGHNT and CDR2 as YENEEA. The CDR3 region is CASSPRLIYGYTF. The CDR3 DNA is TGTGCCAGTAGCCCGCGACTAATCTATGGCTACACCTTC.

Note on this clonotype: Compared with germline, one end of the junction differs, possibly owing to a read error. The J gene is TRBJ2-7, the V gene TRBV11-2; possible D gene TRBD1, 7 bases. The CDR3 has 12 amino acids. The germline gives CDR1 SGHAT, CDR2 FQNNGV. CDR3 sequence: CASRNQGGEQYF. The CDR3 nucleotides are TGTGCTAGCAGGAACCAGGGGGGCGAGCAGTACTTC.

With regard to this clonotype: The conserved final phenylalanine or tryptophan is absent from the CDR3, which likely points to a read error. The rearrangement uses TRBV6-6 and TRBJ1-2; no definite D call. The V end was cut by 10 bases, the J end by 4 bases, with 19 bases between. The CDR3 is made up of 14 amino acids. Per germline, CDR1 MNHNY and CDR2 SVGAGI (reference sequence). The CDR3: CANTPPGASYGYTL. The CDR3, as DNA: TGTGCCAACACCCCCCCAGGCGCCTCCTATGGCTACACCTTA.

This clonotype was counted between two and nine times. A much larger clone is a single base away; this may be a read error. V usage is TRBV5-6 and J usage is TRBJ1-1; 10 nucleotides align to TRBD1. The germline V gene encodes CDR1 SGHDT and CDR2 YYEEEE. CDR3 length: 13 amino acids. CDR3 sequence reads: CANSDRGLTEAFF. CDR3 nucleotide sequence: TGTGCCAACAGCGACAGGGGGCTCACTGAAGCTTTCTTT.

Turning to this clonotype: Lacking the conserved final phenylalanine or tryptophan, this CDR3 likely reflects a read error. The chain uses TRBV6-6 and TRBJ1-5; D call uncertain. V was clipped by 6 bases and J by 0 bases, with 12 bases between them. CDR3 size: 15 residues. CDR1 MNHNY and CDR2 SVGAGI come from the germline V gene (reference sequence). The CDR3 region has the DNA TGTGCCAGCAGCACCCAGATGTATAGCAATCAGCCCCAGCATTAT. This encodes CASSTQMYSNQPQHY.

On this clonotype itself: A much larger clone lies one base from this, so it may be a read error. This chain joins TRBV5-1 and TRBJ1-4; D is undetermined. The CDR3 totals 14 residues. In germline, CDR1 is SGHRS, CDR2 YFSETQ. The CDR3 spells CASSRETKNEKVFF. DNA for the CDR3: TGCGCCAGCAGCAGAGAAACGAAGAATGAAAAAGTGTTTTTT. Looking up the rest from reference TRBV5-1 and TRBJ1-4 gives the full variable domain: KAGVTQTPRYLIKTRGQQVTLSCSPISGHRSVSWYQQTPGQGLQFLFEYFSETQRNKGNFPGRFSGRQFSNSRSEMNVSTLELGDSALYLCASSRETKNEKVFFGSGTQLSVL.

This sequence joins TRBV5-5 and TRBJ2-1; D tentatively reads TRBD1 or TRBD2 (5 bases each). The ends were cut back, 2 bases at V and 9 bases at J, with 24 bases in the middle. The CDR3 is 17 amino acids. Germline V gene lookup returns CDR1 SGHKS and CDR2 YYEKEE (reference sequence). The CDR3 reads CASSLAFGASSYGEQFF. CDR3 DNA: TGTGCCAGCAGCTTAGCCTTCGGGGCTAGCTCCTACGGTGAGCAGTTCTTC.

The chain recombines TRBV12-3 or TRBV12-4 with TRBJ2-7, with D possibly called TRBD1 or TRBD2 (5 bases each). The CDR3 has 15 amino acids. The CDR3 coding sequence is TGTGTCATCAGTTTAGGGACGGTGAGGACCTACGAGCAGTACTTC. Translating it yields CVISLGTVRTYEQYF.

V gene TRBV5-6 combines with J gene TRBJ2-7; D possibly corresponds to TRBD1 (6 bases). V shed 8 bases and J shed 4 bases, with 16 bases lying between them. This CDR3 is built from 13 residues. CDR1 is SGHDT and CDR2 is YYEEEE in the germline V gene. DNA for the CDR3: TGTGCCAGGAGATTGGGGGCAACGTACGAGCAGTACTTC. Protein sequence: CARRLGATYEQYF.

As concerns this clonotype: Just one base apart from a much larger clone, this may be a read error. The chain employs TRBV11-3 and TRBJ1-4; D not resolved. The CDR3 totals 16 residues. CDR1 and CDR2 (germline): SGHNT, YENEEA. As DNA, the CDR3 is TGTGCCAGCAGCTTAGTAGGTGGAATGTCTAATGGAAAACTGTTCTTT. It is translated as CASSLVGGMSNGKLFF.

Worth noting for this clonotype: The missing conserved phenylalanine or tryptophan at the end of this CDR3 makes a read error likely. V is TRBV5-4 and J is TRBJ1-6, with 9 bases identical to TRBD1. This CDR3 has 15 amino acids. The germline gives CDR1 SGHNT, CDR2 YYREEE (reference sequence). The CDR3 reads CTSSSRDRANSPLHS. The CDR3 DNA reads TGTACCAGCAGCTCTCGGGACAGGGCTAATTCACCCCTCCACTCT.